Below are 17 T cell receptor beta chains sequenced from a single sample in a study of cytomegalovirus exposure and HLA in healthy donors. Clones were read by immunoSEQ multiplex PCR, and TCRdb kept only the in-frame ones, dropping some. The sample lists about 130,000 clones; roughly nine tenths were seen once. Sequenced input: PBMCs. These receptors came from a woman aged 18 to 35 in good health and CMV-seronegative.

The chain recombines TRBV4-1 with TRBJ1-4; 7 bases are a match to TRBD1. CDR3 size: 14 residues. The ends lost 5 bases at V and 2 bases at J; junction bases unmatched: 2. CDR1 is MGHRA, CDR2 YSYEKL, per germline. CDR3 protein: CASSRDSTNEKLFF. Written as DNA, the CDR3 is TGCGCCAGCAGCAGGGACAGCACTAATGAAAAACTGTTTTTT.

J is TRBJ2-1 and V is TRBV4-1; D is unclear. The ends were cut back, 0 bases at V and 8 bases at J, with 11 bases in the middle. The V gene's germline CDR1 is MGHRA and CDR2 YSYEKL. The CDR3 loop spans 14 amino acids. The CDR3, as DNA: TGCGCCAGCAGCCAAGAAAGGCGGATCGATGAGCAGTTCTTC. Encoded protein: CASSQERRIDEQFF.

This chain connects TRBV28 to TRBJ2-7, with 7 bases aligning to TRBD1. Germline V gene data show CDR1 as MDHEN and CDR2 as SYDVKM. V lost 5 bases to trimming and J lost 2 bases; unmatched junction nucleotides: 6. CDR3 length: 14 amino acids. The CDR3, as DNA: TGTGCCAGCAGTCTGGGACAGCGACCCTACGAGCAGTACTTC. This sequence encodes CASSLGQRPYEQYF.

The rearrangement uses TRBV2 and TRBJ1-2; D unclear. The CDR3 extends over 12 amino acids. Germline CDR1 is SNHLY and CDR2 is FYNNEI. V was clipped by 0 bases and J by 8 bases, with 7 bases between them. CDR3 loop: CASSEALEGYTF. Written as DNA, the CDR3 is TGTGCCAGCAGTGAAGCGCTAGAGGGCTACACCTTC.

In its sample, this clone was seen once. The chain is built from TRBV27 and TRBJ2-1; 8 bases agree with TRBD2. The CDR3 runs to 16 residues. The germline CDR1 and CDR2 sequences are MNHEY and SMNVEV (reference sequence). V gave up 5 bases and J gave up 3 bases; unmatched junction bases: 9. The CDR3 protein is CASSPGLAWVYNEQFF. The DNA of the CDR3 is TGTGCCAGCAGTCCCGGACTAGCCTGGGTCTACAATGAGCAGTTCTTC.

This chain connects TRBV9 to TRBJ1-5, with D tentatively TRBD1 (5 bases). V lost 0 bases to trimming and J lost 1 base, with 11 bases between them. The CDR3 runs 16 residues. Germline V CDR1 and CDR2: SGDLS, YYNGEE. The CDR3 DNA reads TGTGCCAGCAGCGTAGCGGCAGGGCCAAGCAATCAGCCCCAGCATTTT. This codes for CASSVAAGPSNQPQHF.

The genes are TRBV28 and TRBJ1-4; 7 bases map to TRBD1. With 4 bases clipped from V and 6 bases from J, the junction kept 2 bases outside the gene matches. The CDR3 is 13 amino acids. Germline loops: CDR1 MDHEN, CDR2 SYDVKM. CDR3 protein: CASSSGGDEKLFF. The CDR3 nucleotides are TGTGCCAGCAGTTCAGGGGGAGATGAAAAACTGTTTTTT.

The chain carries TRBV27 and TRBJ2-3; TRBD2 is a possible D gene (5 bases). There are 15 residues in the CDR3. CDR1 and CDR2 (germline): MNHEY, SMNVEV (reference sequence). V was cut by 6 bases and J by 2 bases, with 15 bases left in between. The CDR3, as DNA: TGTGCCAGCAGAATAGCGCTGAGCAACACAGATACGCAGTATTTT. This encodes CASRIALSNTDTQYF.

The chain links TRBV6-5 to TRBJ2-5; D remains ambiguous. V lost 2 bases, J lost 5 bases, and 6 bases lay in between. Germline CDR1 and CDR2: MNHEY and SVGAGI. The CDR3 length is 12 residues. CDR3 DNA: TGTGCCAGCAGTTACGGCTCGGAGACCCAGTACTTC. It translates to CASSYGSETQYF.

This chain connects TRBV18 to TRBJ2-7, with D uncertain. This CDR3 has 15 amino acids. V was cut by 3 bases and J by 2 bases, with 14 bases left in between. The germline V gene encodes CDR1 KGHSH and CDR2 LQKENI. The CDR3: CASSPGSLRPYEQYF. The DNA for the CDR3 is TGTGCCAGCTCACCCGGGTCGCTGCGACCCTACGAGCAGTACTTC.

The chain joins TRBV27 to TRBJ1-1; 8 bases line up with TRBD1. CDR1 is MNHEY and CDR2 is SMNVEV in the germline V gene (reference sequence). CDR3 length: 14 amino acids. The trim removed 4 bases at V and 5 bases at J, leaving 6 bases unmatched. The DNA of the CDR3 is TGTGCCAGCAGTTCAGGGGGCGTTGGGACTGAAGCTTTCTTT. Translation gives CASSSGGVGTEAFF.

This chain joins TRBV5-6 and TRBJ2-2, with TRBD2 matching 13 bases. V shed 0 bases and J 6 bases; nucleotides not matched to a gene: 2. The CDR3 runs to 16 residues. CDR1 is SGHDT, CDR2 YYEEEE, per germline. CDR3 region: CASSLELAGGAGELFF. CDR3 bases: TGTGCCAGCAGCTTGGAACTAGCGGGAGGGGCCGGGGAGCTGTTTTTT.

This clone showed up just once. This rearrangement joins TRBV7-8 to TRBJ2-2; 8 bases align to TRBD1. This CDR3 is 14 amino acids long. With 5 bases clipped from V and 5 bases from J, the junction kept 4 bases outside the gene matches. The V gene's germline CDR1 is SGHVS and CDR2 FQNEAQ. The CDR3 protein is CASSPQGGTGELFF. The CDR3 bases are TGTGCCAGCAGCCCACAGGGGGGAACCGGGGAGCTGTTTTTT. The variable domain in full, completed from reference TRBV7-8 and TRBJ2-2, reads GAGVSQSPRYKVAKRGQDVALRCDPISGHVSLFWYQQALGQGPEFLTYFQNEAQLDKSGLPSDRFFAERPEGSVSTLKIQRTQQEDSAVYLCASSPQGGTGELFFGEGSRLTVL.

This chain uses TRBV28 with TRBJ1-2; D is perhaps TRBD1 (5 bases). With 2 bases removed from V and 4 bases from J, the gap between germline ends came to 17 bases. Germline V gene lookup returns CDR1 MDHEN and CDR2 SYDVKM. CDR3 length equals 16 residues. The CDR3 DNA reads as TGTGCCAGCAGTTTAAGCAGTAGGGGCCAGGGCTATGGCTACACCTTC. Encoded protein: CASSLSSRGQGYGYTF.

The chain combines TRBV10-2 with TRBJ2-2; TRBD2 aligns across 7 bases. The CDR3 length is 17 residues. V lost 8 bases, J lost 0 bases, and 12 bases stayed unmatched. Germline CDR1 WSHSY, CDR2 SAAADI. The CDR3 is CASGSSRLASNTGELFF. CDR3 DNA: TGCGCCAGCGGATCCTCGCGACTAGCTTCGAACACCGGGGAGCTGTTTTTT.

The chain carries TRBV5-8 and TRBJ2-2; possibly TRBD2 for D (5 bases). The CDR3 covers 18 residues. The V end lost 6 bases, the J end lost 0 bases, and 21 bases lay between the germline ends. Germline V gene lookup returns CDR1 SGHTS and CDR2 YDEGEE. For the CDR3, the DNA is TGTGCCAGCACCTTATACCCGTTATTCGGGGCGAACACCGGGGAGCTGTTTTTT. Encoded protein: CASTLYPLFGANTGELFF.

The rearrangement links TRBV27 to TRBJ1-5, with D possibly TRBD1 on 6 matching bases. The CDR3 has 13 residues. Germline V gives CDR1 MNHEY, CDR2 SMNVEV (reference sequence). Trimming shortened V by 5 bases and J by 12 bases, and 17 bases separated the two germline ends. The CDR3 DNA reads as TGTGCCAGCAGTCTCGATCAGACAGGATTCCAGCATTTT. Its translation is CASSLDQTGFQHF.